This is a list of T cell receptor beta chains from one sample in a study of T cells in Graves' hyperthyroidism and ophthalmopathy. TCRdb re-called the multiplex PCR reads with MiXCR, one entry per CDR3 protein. This table holds hundreds of thousands of distinct CDR3 sequences, roughly 15% found once. The sequencing sample was made of blood. The receptors were gathered from a woman aged 40-49 years with Graves' ophthalmopathy. CDR3s include the opening cysteine and the closing phenylalanine or tryptophan. D genes are given only for firm matches. Only some rows state a clone size, as once, few, many or a class for expanded clones.

j_gene | d_gene | v_gene | abundance | CDR3nt | CDR3aa
TRBJ2-2 | . | TRBV28 | many | TGTGCCAGCAGTTTAGGTGGACAGATCGGGGAGCTGTTTTTT | CASSLGGQIGELFF
TRBJ2-4 | . | TRBV20-1 | many | TGCAGTGCTGGGACTCCCGCTTTAGCCAAAAACATTCAGTACTTC | CSAGTPALAKNIQYF
TRBJ2-7 | . | TRBV19 | many | TGTGCCAGTAGTATAGGGGGGCTAGGCAACGAGCAGTACTTC | CASSIGGLGNEQYF
TRBJ2-7 | . | TRBV30 | . | TGTGCCTGGAGTGTCTTGGTACCCGGGGCGGGGCCCTACGAGCAGTACTTC | CAWSVLVPGAGPYEQYF
TRBJ1-1 | . | TRBV28 | . | TGTGCCAGCAGTTTTAACAGGAAGAACACTGAAGCTTTCTTT | CASSFNRKNTEAFF
TRBJ2-7 | TRBD1 | TRBV6-5 | . | TGTGCCAGCAGTTATGCCGGACAGGGCGACTACGAGCAGTACTTC | CASSYAGQGDYEQYF
TRBJ2-5 | . | TRBV10-3 | few | TGTGCCATCAGTGAACGAGCGGACCAAGAGACCCAGTACTTC | CAISERADQETQYF
TRBJ2-7 | . | TRBV6-2/TRBV6-3 | . | TGTGCCAGCAGTGCGAGAAAGAACGAGCAGTACTTC | CASSARKNEQYF
TRBJ2-5 | . | TRBV6-5 | . | TGTGCCAGCAGTTACCGGAGACAAGAGACCCAGTACTTC | CASSYRRQETQYF
TRBJ2-7 | TRBD1 | TRBV20-1 | many | TGCAGTGCTAGGGGTGACAGGGCCCCCTACGAGCAGTACTTC | CSARGDRAPYEQYF
TRBJ2-2 | . | TRBV6-5 | many | TGTGCCAGCAGTTACGACGGCCAGACGAACACCGGGGAGCTGTTTTTT | CASSYDGQTNTGELFF
TRBJ2-5 | . | TRBV6-5 | many | TGTGCCAGCAGTTACAACAGGTGGAGGACCCAGTACTTC | CASSYNRWRTQYF
TRBJ2-2 | . | TRBV10-3 | many | TGTGCCATCAGCCACGGGCCTGGCGGAGCGAACACCGGGGAGCTGTTTTTT | CAISHGPGGANTGELFF
TRBJ2-7 | . | TRBV10-3 | many | TGTGCCATCAAGGAGGGGGGGGACGAGCAGTACTTC | CAIKEGGDEQYF
TRBJ1-2 | . | TRBV29-1 | many | TGCAGCGTTCCCGAGGACAGCGACGGTGGCTACACCTTC | CSVPEDSDGGYTF
TRBJ1-1 | TRBD1 | TRBV12-3/TRBV12-4 | many | TGTGCCAGCAGCCAACAGGGGACTACTGAAGCTTTCTTT | CASSQQGTTEAFF
TRBJ2-5 | TRBD1 | TRBV7-9 | many | TGTGCCAGCAGCTTCTCGGGGACAGGACAAGAGACCCAGTACTTC | CASSFSGTGQETQYF